This entry lists 28 T cell receptor beta chains sequenced from one sample in a study of T cell responses to AZD1222 COVID-19 vaccine. TCRdb's copy holds only in-frame clones and misses some; the assay was immunoSEQ multiplex PCR. The table records 95,000 to 150,000 clones, around 92% of them present only once. The source was peripheral blood, collected on day 0 of AZD1222 vaccination. The receptor set was obtained from an adult in good health.

The chain has TRBV7-9 and TRBJ1-4; unclear D gene. CDR1 is SEHNR, CDR2 FQNEAQ, per germline (reference sequence). The CDR3 runs 13 residues. The CDR3 coding sequence is TGTTCCCGGTGGGCGGTTAGGGATGAAAAACTGTTTTTT. Translating it yields CSRWAVRDEKLFF.

This clone was observed a single time. This chain uses TRBV2 with TRBJ2-3; 11 nucleotides align to TRBD2. The CDR3 covers 15 residues. The V gene's germline CDR1 is SNHLY and CDR2 FYNNEI. Losses at the gene ends were 6 bases for V and 5 bases for J; bases not matched to a gene: 7. The CDR3 region has the DNA TGTGCCAGCAGAGCAACTAGCGGGGGAGGAGATACGCAGTATTTT. Protein sequence: CASRATSGGGDTQYF.

The J gene is TRBJ1-2, the V gene TRBV27, with D unclear. The CDR3 loop spans 13 amino acids. Trimming cost V 4 bases and J 7 bases, with 13 bases left between them. The V gene's germline CDR1 is MNHEY and CDR2 SMNVEV (reference sequence). This CDR3 is CASSSRGGPGYTF. The CDR3, as DNA: TGTGCCAGCAGTTCACGGGGTGGTCCTGGCTACACCTTC.

This clone was detected many times. The chain uses TRBV7-2 and TRBJ2-1, with TRBD2 matching over 8 bases. Trimming cost V 1 base and J 4 bases; bases outside gene matches: 9. The V gene's germline CDR1 is SGHTA and CDR2 FQGNSA. The CDR3 spans 17 residues. CDR3 coding DNA: TGTGCCAGCAGCTTAGAAGGTAGCGGGGAGCCTTACAATGAGCAGTTCTTC. Residues: CASSLEGSGEPYNEQFF.

The chain joins TRBV11-2 to TRBJ1-1; TRBD1 is a possible D gene (6 bases). Trimming stripped 5 bases from V and 1 base from J, with 8 bases between. This CDR3 is 13 amino acids long. The germline V gene has CDR1 SGHAT and CDR2 FQNNGV. The CDR3: CASSGTSNTEAFF. The CDR3 region has the DNA TGTGCCAGCAGCGGGACATCGAACACTGAAGCTTTCTTT.

V is TRBV30 and J is TRBJ1-3; no firm D call. The CDR3 spans 14 residues. V was cut by 3 bases and J by 0 bases, with 9 bases left in between. Germline V gene sequence: CDR1 GTSNPN, CDR2 SVGIG (reference sequence). CDR3 loop: CAWRTVGSGNTIYF. The DNA of the CDR3 is TGTGCCTGGAGGACCGTTGGCTCTGGAAACACCATATATTTT.

This clone has only a few counts. The rearrangement uses TRBV3-1 (or the pseudogene TRBV3-2) and TRBJ2-1; the match to TRBD2 covers 13 bases. Germline CDR1 reads LGHDT; CDR2 reads YNNKEL (reference sequence). J was trimmed by 0 bases and V by 7 bases; bases with no gene match: 9. This CDR3 region has 18 residues. The CDR3 here is CASTAGTSGIPSYNEQFF. The CDR3 region has the DNA TGTGCCAGCACTGCCGGGACTAGCGGGATCCCCTCCTACAATGAGCAGTTCTTC.

This clone occurred once. The chain uses TRBV28 and TRBJ1-4; possibly TRBD1 for D (6 bases). The germline V and J ends were trimmed by 3 bases and 8 bases, with 7 bases remaining between them. The germline V gene encodes CDR1 MDHEN and CDR2 SYDVKM. This CDR3 has 12 amino acids. The CDR3: CASSLRGEKLFF. CDR3 coding DNA: TGTGCCAGCAGTTTGAGGGGGGAAAAACTGTTTTTT.

This clone was seen once. Distinct nucleotide sequences in the sample also encode this CDR3. V usage is TRBV11-2 and J usage is TRBJ1-2; D may be TRBD1 (5 bases). Trimming removed 5 bases from V and 3 bases from J, with 13 bases in between. Germline assignment: CDR1 SGHAT and CDR2 FQNNGV. CDR3 length equals 14 residues. This CDR3 is CASSPTGTYYGYTF. The CDR3 DNA is TGTGCCAGCAGCCCCACCGGGACCTACTATGGCTACACCTTC.

This clone was seen only once. This chain uses TRBV13 with TRBJ1-4, with D unresolved. V lost 3 bases, J lost 8 bases, and 10 bases lay in between. CDR1 is PRHDT, CDR2 FYEKMQ, per germline (reference sequence). The CDR3 loop spans 13 amino acids. CDR3 protein: CASSLGAGEKLFF. The CDR3 coding sequence is TGTGCCAGCAGCTTGGGAGCGGGGGAAAAACTGTTTTTT.

The chain combines TRBV4-3 with TRBJ1-3; 7 bases agree with TRBD1. The CDR3 sequence is 15 residues long. CDR1 and CDR2 (germline): LGHNA, YSLEER. V shed 5 bases, J shed 2 bases, and the junction held 6 bases outside the gene matches. CDR3 nucleotides: TGCGCCAGCAGCGTAGAGGGGGCGGCTGGAAACACCATATATTTT. Its translation: CASSVEGAAGNTIYF.

The chain has TRBV11-3 and TRBJ2-1; the D is unclear. The V end was cut by 5 bases, the J end by 6 bases, with 14 bases between. The CDR3 has 14 residues. Germline V CDR1 and CDR2: SGHNT, YENEEA. CDR3 region: CASSLAAAFNEQFF. CDR3 sequence (DNA): TGTGCCAGCAGCCTCGCGGCAGCTTTCAATGAGCAGTTCTTC.

The chain couples TRBV19 to TRBJ2-2, with D possibly matching TRBD1 (5 bases). Trimming removed 1 base at V and 6 bases at J, with 9 bases between. Germline V gives CDR1 LNHDA, CDR2 SQIVND (reference sequence). The length of the CDR3 is 14 residues. CDR3 sequence (DNA): TGTGCCAGTAGTATAGCCAGGGCTGCCGGGGAGCTGTTTTTT. Protein sequence: CASSIARAAGELFF.

The V and J genes are TRBV5-1 and TRBJ2-1; TRBD2 aligns across 7 bases. Germline V gene lookup returns CDR1 SGHRS and CDR2 YFSETQ. V shed 5 bases, J shed 2 bases, and the junction held 7 bases outside the gene matches. The CDR3 loop spans 15 amino acids. CDR3 protein: CASRLSGGTYNEQFF. The CDR3, as DNA: TGCGCCAGCAGACTCTCCGGGGGGACCTACAATGAGCAGTTCTTC.

The gene calls are TRBV9 and TRBJ1-1; D remains ambiguous. Germline V CDR1 and CDR2: SGDLS, YYNGEE. The ends were cut back, 0 bases at V and 2 bases at J, with 5 bases in the middle. The CDR3 consists of 13 residues. The DNA for the CDR3 is TGTGCCAGCAGCGTAGTAGACAACACTGAAGCTTTCTTT. It codes for CASSVVDNTEAFF.

The chain employs TRBV5-4 and TRBJ2-2; a possible D gene is TRBD2 (5 bases). Germline V gene sequence: CDR1 SGHNT, CDR2 YYREEE (reference sequence). The ends were cut back, 1 base at V and 5 bases at J, with 6 bases in the middle. The CDR3 is made up of 13 amino acids. The CDR3 region has the DNA TGTGCCAGCAGCTTGCGGGATACCGGGGAGCTGTTTTTT. Amino acids: CASSLRDTGELFF.

The gene calls are TRBV29-1 and TRBJ2-1; 8 bases line up with TRBD2. J gave up 15 bases and V 3 bases, and 10 bases lay outside the gene matches. Germline-derived CDR1 and CDR2 are SQVTM and ANQGSEA. The CDR3 totals 12 residues. CDR3 loop: CSVDSGAGAGFF. DNA of the CDR3: TGCAGCGTTGACTCTGGAGCGGGAGCGGGGTTCTTC.

This rearrangement joins TRBV9 to TRBJ1-6; D perhaps matches TRBD1 (5 bases). CDR3 length: 15 residues. V was cut by 1 base and J by 5 bases, with 10 bases left in between. CDR1 is SGDLS and CDR2 is YYNGEE in the germline V gene. CDR3 nucleotide sequence: TGTGCCAGCAGCGTATTAGCGGGGGATAATTCACCCCTCCACTTT. Residues: CASSVLAGDNSPLHF.

This clone occurred once. This chain uses TRBV10-3 with TRBJ2-3; D is perhaps TRBD2 (6 bases). Germline CDR1 ENHRY, CDR2 SYGVKD. The CDR3 is made up of 17 amino acids. With 6 bases removed from V and 0 bases from J, the gap between germline ends came to 19 bases. CDR3 loop: CAIRGGGRPGSTDTQYF. CDR3 nucleotides: TGTGCCATCAGAGGAGGTGGGAGGCCGGGTAGCACAGATACGCAGTATTTT.

V and J are TRBV15 and TRBJ1-6; D is possibly TRBD1 (6 bases). This CDR3 is built from 16 residues. V lost 0 bases and J 9 bases, leaving 15 bases between the germline ends. The germline CDR1 and CDR2 sequences are LNHNV and YYDKDF (reference sequence). CDR3 bases: TGTGCCACCAGCAGAGATAGAGTAGGAGGGGGTTCACCCCTCCACTTT. This codes for CATSRDRVGGGSPLHF.

The chain combines TRBV4-3 with TRBJ2-7; 10 nucleotides line up with TRBD1. Germline V lookup: CDR1 LGHNA, CDR2 YSLEER. Trimming removed 3 bases from V and 2 bases from J; junction bases left unmatched: 7. The CDR3 length is 16 residues. The DNA for the CDR3 is TGCGCCAGCAGCCAGGATAGACAGGGGGCCGCCTACGAGCAGTACTTC. Protein product: CASSQDRQGAAYEQYF.

This clone was detected only once. J is TRBJ1-2 and V is TRBV19; no definite D call. This CDR3 comprises 14 residues. Trimming took 4 bases from V and 4 from J, leaving 13 bases between them. CDR1 LNHDA and CDR2 SQIVND come from the germline V gene (reference sequence). CDR3 loop: CASSNGPGFYGYTF. DNA for the CDR3: TGTGCCAGTAGTAACGGACCGGGATTCTATGGCTACACCTTC.

The chain is built from TRBV7-2 and TRBJ2-7, with D possibly TRBD2 on 6 matching bases. Germline V gives CDR1 SGHTA, CDR2 FQGNSA. This CDR3 region has 14 residues. V was shortened by 0 bases and J by 1 base, with 7 bases between the two germline ends. The DNA for the CDR3 is TGTGCCAGCAGCTTAGCGGAGGGTTCCTACGAGCAGTACTTC. This encodes CASSLAEGSYEQYF.

This chain joins TRBV5-5 and TRBJ2-5; possibly TRBD1 for D (6 bases). The germline gives CDR1 SGHKS, CDR2 YYEKEE (reference sequence). The ends were cut back, 0 bases at V and 2 bases at J, with 14 bases in the middle. The length of the CDR3 is 16 residues. This CDR3 reads CASSLAGANFQETQYF. The DNA of the CDR3 is TGTGCCAGCAGCTTGGCAGGGGCCAATTTTCAAGAGACCCAGTACTTC.

This clone was seen a handful of times. The chain carries TRBV7-2 and TRBJ2-7; D possibly corresponds to TRBD1 (6 bases). The V end was cut by 4 bases, the J end by 6 bases, with 13 bases between. CDR1 and CDR2 (germline): SGHTA, FQGNSA. CDR3 length: 13 amino acids. The CDR3 region has the DNA TGTGCCAGCAGCTACAGGGTGAAGGTCGAGCAGTACTTC. It is translated as CASSYRVKVEQYF.

V and J are TRBV6-4 and TRBJ2-7; 7 nucleotides line up with TRBD2. Germline CDR1 reads MRHNA; CDR2 reads SNTAGT. This CDR3 has 13 residues. V lost 8 bases and J lost 3; bases outside the gene matches: 7. The CDR3 nucleotides read TGTGCCAGCTTTAGCGGGCCCGTCTACGAGCAGTACTTC. Translated, it gives CASFSGPVYEQYF.

The chain uses TRBV5-1 and TRBJ2-1; D is tentatively TRBD1 or TRBD2 (7 bases each). Germline values: CDR1 SGHRS, CDR2 YFSETQ. The CDR3 totals 17 residues. The V gene lost 2 bases and the J gene lost 0 bases, with 15 bases spanning the gap. CDR3 residues: CASSFGRGRDSYNEQFF. In nucleotides, the CDR3 is TGCGCCAGCAGCTTCGGCAGGGGGAGGGACTCCTACAATGAGCAGTTCTTC.

This chain joins TRBV7-9 and TRBJ2-7; TRBD2 might be the D (6 bases). V shed 5 bases and J shed 4 bases, with 15 bases lying between them. In germline, CDR1 is SEHNR, CDR2 FQNEAQ (reference sequence). CDR3 length: 14 residues. CDR3 sequence reads: CASSPSGAKYEQYF. CDR3 nucleotide sequence: TGTGCCAGCAGCCCCTCGGGAGCAAAGTACGAGCAGTACTTC.